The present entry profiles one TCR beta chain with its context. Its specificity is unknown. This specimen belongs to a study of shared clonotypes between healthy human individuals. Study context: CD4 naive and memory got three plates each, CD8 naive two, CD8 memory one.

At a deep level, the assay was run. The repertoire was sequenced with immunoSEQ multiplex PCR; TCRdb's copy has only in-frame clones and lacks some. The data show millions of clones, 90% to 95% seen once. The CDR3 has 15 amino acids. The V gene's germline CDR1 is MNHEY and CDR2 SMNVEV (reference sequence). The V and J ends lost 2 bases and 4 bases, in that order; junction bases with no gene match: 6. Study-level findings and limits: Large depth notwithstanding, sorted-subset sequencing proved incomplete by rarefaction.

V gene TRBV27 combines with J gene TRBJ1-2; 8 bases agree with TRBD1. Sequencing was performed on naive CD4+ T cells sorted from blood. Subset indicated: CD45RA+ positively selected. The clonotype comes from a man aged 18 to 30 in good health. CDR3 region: CASSLGRGHGYGYTF. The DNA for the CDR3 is TGTGCCAGCAGTTTAGGCAGGGGGCATGGCTATGGCTACACCTTC.